This T cell receptor (beta chain) emerged from a study of T cell responses to AZD1222 COVID-19 vaccine. Measured with immunoSEQ multiplex PCR; TCRdb has only the in-frame clones, and not every one. The sample has about 94,000 clones, roughly 85% seen once. The V end was cut by 2 bases, the J end by 3 bases, with 14 bases between. The CDR3 has 16 residues. CDR1 SGHAT and CDR2 FQNNGV come from the germline V gene. The J gene is TRBJ1-3, the V gene TRBV11-2; D gene ambiguous. This TCR derives from an adult who received the AZD1222 COVID-19 vaccine. The sequencing here drew on peripheral blood, taken 28 days after the second AZD1222 dose. CDR3 residues: CASSLRAEGGGNTIYF. Written as DNA, the CDR3 is TGTGCCAGCAGCTTAAGGGCCGAGGGAGGTGGAAACACCATATATTTT.